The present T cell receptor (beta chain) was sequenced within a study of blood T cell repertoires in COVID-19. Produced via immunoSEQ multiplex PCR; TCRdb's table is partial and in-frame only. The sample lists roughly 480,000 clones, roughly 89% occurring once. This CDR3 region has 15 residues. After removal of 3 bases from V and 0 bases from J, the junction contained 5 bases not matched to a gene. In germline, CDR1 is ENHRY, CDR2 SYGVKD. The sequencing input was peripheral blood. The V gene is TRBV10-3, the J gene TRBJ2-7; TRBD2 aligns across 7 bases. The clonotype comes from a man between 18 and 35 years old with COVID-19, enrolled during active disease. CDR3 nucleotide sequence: TGTGCCATCAGTGATAGCGGGCAAAGCTCCTACGAGCAGTACTTC. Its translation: CAISDSGQSSYEQYF.